These 10 T cell receptor beta chains came from one sample sequenced in a study of T cell responses to AZD1222 COVID-19 vaccine. The table came from immunoSEQ multiplex PCR; TCRdb's copy has only in-frame clones and leaves some out. This table holds about 140,000 clones, approximately 93% found once. This sample comprised peripheral blood, obtained on day 0 of MenACWY control vaccination. These receptors came from an adult in good health.

Here the CDR3 reads CASSYGGPQETQYF. The CDR3 DNA reads TGTGCCAGCAGTTACGGAGGGCCCCAAGAGACCCAGTACTTC. The chain recombines TRBV6-5 with TRBJ2-5; tentatively, D is TRBD2 (6 bases). CDR1 and CDR2 from the germline V gene are MNHEY and SVGAGI. The CDR3 totals 14 residues. The V end lost 2 bases, the J end lost 1 base, and 8 bases lay between the germline ends.

The rearrangement uses TRBV9 and TRBJ1-1, with 10 positions matching TRBD1. V was pared by 3 bases and J by 6 bases, with 8 bases of the junction left unmatched. Germline CDR1 SGDLS, CDR2 YYNGEE. The CDR3 consists of 15 residues. The CDR3, as DNA: TGTGCCAGCAGCGAGCGCCCCGGACAGGGGGCTGAAGCTTTCTTT. Translating it yields CASSERPGQGAEAFF.

The chain employs TRBV28 and TRBJ1-6; 7 nucleotides match TRBD1. The CDR3 is made up of 15 amino acids. Germline V gene sequence: CDR1 MDHEN, CDR2 SYDVKM. V was pared by 5 bases and J by 7 bases, with 8 bases of the junction left unmatched. The CDR3 DNA reads TGTGCCAGCAGTAGTGGGACAGCTTCGAATTCACCCCTCCACTTT. It translates to CASSSGTASNSPLHF. Together with reference TRBV28 and TRBJ1-6, the CDR3 gives the full variable domain: DVKVTQSSRYLVKRTGEKVFLECVQDMDHENMFWYRQDPGLGLRLIYFSYDVKMKEKGDIPEGYSVSREKKERFSLILESASTNQTSMYLCASSSGTASNSPLHFGNGTRLTVT.

The rearrangement joins TRBV7-2 to TRBJ1-3; a weak D match, TRBD1 (5 bases). The V gene lost 3 bases and the J gene lost 0 bases, with 15 bases spanning the gap. CDR3 length: 17 residues. Germline CDR1 and CDR2: SGHTA and FQGNSA. The CDR3: CASSFRTKVPSGNTIYF. Written as DNA, the CDR3 is TGTGCCAGCAGCTTTCGGACAAAGGTTCCCTCTGGAAACACCATATATTTT.

The rearrangement uses TRBV11-2 and TRBJ1-4, with 8 bases that match TRBD1. The J segment lost 7 bases and the V segment lost 6 bases, leaving 10 bases of the junction unmatched. Germline CDR1 and CDR2: SGHAT and FQNNGV. This CDR3 region has 15 residues. This CDR3 is CASSRITGGSEKLFF. CDR3 bases: TGTGCCAGCAGTAGAATCACAGGGGGTAGTGAAAAACTGTTTTTT.

This clone has only one observation. The V and J genes are TRBV4-3 and TRBJ1-2; 8 nucleotides align to TRBD1. CDR3 length: 15 amino acids. Germline assignment: CDR1 LGHNA and CDR2 YSLEER. V shed 3 bases and J 4 bases; nucleotides not matched to a gene: 7. Here the CDR3 DNA reads TGCGCCAGCAGCCAGATAGACAGGGGAGGCTATGGCTACACCTTC. Translation gives CASSQIDRGGYGYTF.

This chain connects TRBV6-5 to TRBJ1-6; possible D gene TRBD1, 5 bases. This CDR3 comprises 14 residues. CDR1 and CDR2 (germline): MNHEY, SVGAGI. Trimming took off 6 bases at V and 5 bases at J, with 11 bases between the two ends. CDR3 DNA sequence: TGTGCCAGCAGCCGGGCGGGGGATAATTCACCCCTCCACTTT. Its translation is CASSRAGDNSPLHF.

The rearrangement links TRBV6-2 or TRBV6-3 to TRBJ2-7; 8 bases line up with TRBD2. Germline V gene sequence: CDR1 MNHEY, CDR2 SVGEGT. The CDR3 has 19 residues. The V and J ends lost 0 bases and 0 bases, in that order; junction bases with no gene match: 13. The DNA for the CDR3 is TGTGCCAGCAGTTACTCAGCGCGGGGGGTGGCCGCTCACTCCTACGAGCAGTACTTC. This translates into CASSYSARGVAAHSYEQYF.

The gene calls are TRBV2 and TRBJ2-7; the D gene could be TRBD1 or TRBD2 (5 bases each). This CDR3 spans 15 amino acids. The V gene lost 2 bases and the J gene lost 0 bases, with 11 bases spanning the gap. Germline CDR1 reads SNHLY; CDR2 reads FYNNEI. CDR3 sequence (DNA): TGTGCCAGCAGTGAATATGAGGGACCCTCCTACGAGCAGTACTTC. The encoded protein is CASSEYEGPSYEQYF.

This sequence joins TRBV19 and TRBJ2-2, with TRBD2 identical over 12 bases. Germline trimming cut 4 bases from V and 6 bases from J; bases unmatched to any gene: 6. This CDR3 comprises 16 residues. From germline, CDR1 is LNHDA and CDR2 SQIVND (reference sequence). The CDR3 here is CASSTWTSGAAGELFF. In DNA, the CDR3 is TGTGCCAGTAGTACGTGGACTAGCGGGGCCGCCGGGGAGCTGTTTTTT.